One sample yielded the 7 T cell receptor beta chains listed below, sequenced in a study of blood T cell repertoires in COVID-19. Profiling relied on immunoSEQ multiplex PCR, and the TCRdb table lists in-frame clones only, not all of them. The table records about 190,000 clones, roughly 84% of them present only once. The material sequenced was peripheral blood. Source of these receptors: a human donor in a cohort sampled during active COVID-19.

The chain joins TRBV27 to TRBJ2-2; 7 bases map to TRBD2. V was clipped by 1 base and J by 3 bases; unmatched bases: 8. This CDR3 contains 17 residues. CDR1 is MNHEY, CDR2 SMNVEV, per germline (reference sequence). CDR3 protein: CASSLFWTRPHTGELFF. The CDR3 coding sequence is TGTGCCAGCAGTTTATTCTGGACTAGGCCGCACACCGGGGAGCTGTTTTTT.

The V call is TRBV7-8, the J call TRBJ2-5, with 8 nucleotides matching TRBD1. The CDR3 covers 15 residues. Germline assignment: CDR1 SGHVS and CDR2 FQNEAQ. V lost 5 bases and J lost 5; bases outside the gene matches: 10. The chain's CDR3 is CASSRGTGIGETQYF. CDR3 DNA sequence: TGTGCCAGCAGCCGGGGGACAGGTATTGGGGAGACCCAGTACTTC.

The CDR3 sequence: CASSIPGVREKLFF. The CDR3, as DNA: TGTGCCAGTAGTATTCCGGGGGTTCGGGAAAAACTGTTTTTT. The chain links TRBV19 to TRBJ1-4; perhaps TRBD1 as D (5 bases). CDR1 is LNHDA and CDR2 is SQIVND in the germline V gene (reference sequence). The V gene lost 3 bases and the J gene lost 8 bases, with 13 bases spanning the gap. This CDR3 has 14 residues.

This chain links TRBV30 with TRBJ1-4, with a weak D call TRBD1 (6 bases). The germline CDR1 and CDR2 sequences are GTSNPN and SVGIG (reference sequence). The V end lost 2 bases, the J end lost 13 bases, and 14 bases lay between the germline ends. There are 12 residues in the CDR3. CDR3 loop: CAWSLRTEGLFF. CDR3 nucleotides: TGTGCCTGGAGTCTCCGGACAGAAGGACTGTTTTTT.

The chain joins TRBV10-3 to TRBJ2-2; 7 bases map to TRBD2. There are 15 residues in the CDR3. CDR1 and CDR2 from the germline V gene are ENHRY and SYGVKD. J lost 2 bases, V lost 3 bases, and 3 bases had no gene match. The CDR3 DNA follows: TGTGCCATCAGTGATTGGGGGGGAAACACCGGGGAGCTGTTTTTT. Residues: CAISDWGGNTGELFF.

V is TRBV5-1 and J is TRBJ2-1; the match to TRBD2 covers 11 bases. Germline CDR1 is SGHRS and CDR2 is YFSETQ. The CDR3 is made up of 15 amino acids. V shed 0 bases and J 8 bases; nucleotides not matched to a gene: 4. As DNA, the CDR3 is TGCGCCAGCAGCTTGGCTCTAGCGGGAGGCTATGAGCAGTTCTTC. This gives the protein CASSLALAGGYEQFF.

The V gene is TRBV28, the J gene TRBJ1-5; D uncertain. Trimming took 2 bases from V and 4 from J, leaving 15 bases between them. Looked up from germline, CDR1 is MDHEN and CDR2 is SYDVKM. This CDR3 comprises 16 residues. CDR3 loop: CASSLTVVSINQPQHF. The CDR3 bases are TGTGCCAGCAGTTTAACAGTCGTCAGTATTAATCAGCCCCAGCATTTT.